The 27 T cell receptor beta chains in this list originate from one sample, sequenced in a study of cytomegalovirus exposure and HLA in healthy donors. Profiling relied on immunoSEQ multiplex PCR, and the TCRdb table lists in-frame clones only, not all of them. Among some 150,000 clones listed, about 89% were seen once. Sequences were obtained from PBMCs. These receptors originate from a man between 18 and 35 years old in good health and CMV-seropositive.

The rearrangement links TRBV29-1 to TRBJ2-5; perhaps TRBD1 as D (5 bases). The CDR3 spans 13 residues. V was clipped by 4 bases and J by 2 bases, with 11 bases between them. Per germline, CDR1 SQVTM and CDR2 ANQGSEA. CDR3 sequence reads: CSVGGGHQETQYF. The CDR3, as DNA: TGCAGCGTTGGGGGCGGTCATCAAGAGACCCAGTACTTC.

The V gene is TRBV7-9, the J gene TRBJ1-6; D is unresolved. This CDR3 has 16 amino acids. V lost 2 bases, J lost 7 bases, and 15 bases lay in between. Germline values: CDR1 SEHNR, CDR2 FQNEAQ (reference sequence). The CDR3 sequence is CASSLITGFENSPLHF. DNA of the CDR3: TGTGCCAGCAGCTTAATTACCGGTTTTGAAAATTCACCCCTCCACTTT.

V usage is TRBV5-6 and J usage is TRBJ2-2; D is unresolved. Deletions cut 0 bases from V and 7 bases from J, with 7 bases between. The CDR3 contains 13 residues. Germline-derived CDR1 and CDR2 are SGHDT and YYEEEE. The CDR3 region is CASSLGSGGELFF. In nucleotides, the CDR3 is TGTGCCAGCAGCTTGGGGTCGGGCGGGGAGCTGTTTTTT.

The chain couples TRBV6-4 to TRBJ2-1, with TRBD2 matching over 9 bases. V gave up 0 bases and J gave up 10 bases; unmatched junction bases: 7. The CDR3 length is 15 residues. The germline V gene encodes CDR1 MRHNA and CDR2 SNTAGT. The chain's CDR3 is CASSDSAGGLREQFF. CDR3 bases: TGTGCCAGCAGTGACTCGGCGGGAGGGCTCCGGGAGCAGTTCTTC.

The chain is built from TRBV19 and TRBJ1-1; TRBD1 agrees at 7 bases. The CDR3 loop spans 11 amino acids. The V gene's germline CDR1 is LNHDA and CDR2 SQIVND (reference sequence). Losses at the gene ends were 8 bases for V and 4 bases for J; bases not matched to a gene: 1. The CDR3 region has the DNA TGTGCCAGTCACAGGGGCACTGAAGCTTTCTTT. Its protein product is CASHRGTEAFF.

This clone was observed a single time. V is TRBV6-4 and J is TRBJ2-3, with 13 positions matching TRBD2. This CDR3 has 17 amino acids. The germline gives CDR1 MRHNA, CDR2 SNTAGT. V lost 5 bases, J lost 3 bases, and 8 bases stayed unmatched. The CDR3 DNA is TGTGCCAGCAGTCCCATGGGACTAGCGGGGCATACAGATACGCAGTATTTT. This translates into CASSPMGLAGHTDTQYF.

The CDR3 spells CASSFTGGEADTQYF. The CDR3 region has the DNA TGTGCCAGCAGCTTTACAGGGGGCGAGGCAGATACGCAGTATTTT. The V gene is TRBV7-3, the J gene TRBJ2-3; 9 bases line up with TRBD1. J gave up 4 bases and V 3 bases, and 5 bases lay outside the gene matches. The CDR3 is made up of 15 amino acids. Germline assignment: CDR1 SGHTA and CDR2 FQGTGA.

This chain uses TRBV5-8 with TRBJ1-1; tentative D call: TRBD1 (6 bases). The germline V and J ends were trimmed by 1 base and 4 bases, with 11 bases remaining between them. Germline V gene lookup returns CDR1 SGHTS and CDR2 YDEGEE. This CDR3 has 14 amino acids. CDR3 nucleotides: TGTGCCAGCAGCTTGAGGGGGTTGGGCACTGAAGCTTTCTTT. Translating it yields CASSLRGLGTEAFF.

This clone was detected only a few times. The rearrangement uses TRBV11-2 and TRBJ2-7, with TRBD1 matching over 9 bases. V trimming: 3 bases; J trimming: 4 bases; junction bases outside the gene matches: 4. The CDR3 is made up of 14 amino acids. Germline V gene lookup returns CDR1 SGHAT and CDR2 FQNNGV. Written as DNA, the CDR3 is TGTGCCAGCAGCTTGGGGACAGGGATGTACGAGCAGTACTTC. Translation gives CASSLGTGMYEQYF.

The chain uses TRBV7-9 and TRBJ1-1; weak D call: TRBD1 (6 bases). Germline CDR1 and CDR2: SEHNR and FQNEAQ (reference sequence). V lost 3 bases, J lost 4 bases, and 15 bases lay in between. This CDR3 has 15 amino acids. This chain's CDR3 is CASSLGGGTGTEAFF. CDR3 in DNA: TGTGCCAGCAGCTTGGGGGGGGGCACTGGCACTGAAGCTTTCTTT.

There are a few counts of this clone. The rearrangement links TRBV13 to TRBJ2-7, with no clear D. Germline assignment: CDR1 PRHDT and CDR2 FYEKMQ (reference sequence). The CDR3 runs 15 residues. V was pared by 5 bases and J by 5 bases, with 19 bases between. The CDR3: CASSEKEQLTDEQYF. The CDR3 coding sequence is TGTGCCAGCAGCGAGAAGGAGCAACTAACGGACGAGCAGTACTTC. Using reference TRBV13 and TRBJ2-7 for the parts outside the CDR3, the full variable domain is AAGVIQSPRHLIKEKRETATLKCYPIPRHDTVYWYQQGPGQDPQFLISFYEKMQSDKGSIPDRFSAQQFSDYHSELNMSSLELGDSALYFCASSEKEQLTDEQYFGPGTRLTVT.

This chain connects TRBV7-2 to TRBJ1-5; TRBD1 matches at 7 bases. With 0 bases clipped from V and 1 base from J, the junction kept 0 bases outside the gene matches. This CDR3 is built from 15 residues. Germline values: CDR1 SGHTA, CDR2 FQGNSA. The CDR3 region is CASSLATGSNQPQHF. Here the CDR3 DNA reads TGTGCCAGCAGCTTAGCGACAGGGAGCAATCAGCCCCAGCATTTT.

J is TRBJ2-3 and V is TRBV5-1, with TRBD2 matching 10 bases. Germline V gene lookup returns CDR1 SGHRS and CDR2 YFSETQ. Unmatched junction bases numbered 9, after V lost 3 bases and J lost 5 bases. The CDR3 is 16 amino acids. CDR3 amino acids: CASSSLSGGAVDTQYF. The CDR3 bases are TGCGCCAGCAGCTCCTTAAGCGGGGGGGCAGTAGATACGCAGTATTTT.

This chain links TRBV9 with TRBJ2-1; 10 bases map to TRBD2. V was clipped by 5 bases and J by 4 bases; unmatched bases: 6. Germline lookup yields CDR1 SGDLS and CDR2 YYNGEE. The CDR3 sequence is 15 residues long. CDR3 sequence reads: CASRPTSGPYNEQFF. The CDR3 DNA reads TGTGCCAGCAGGCCGACTAGCGGGCCTTACAATGAGCAGTTCTTC. The entire variable domain, with the rest obtained from reference TRBV9 and TRBJ2-1, is as follows: DSGVTQTPKHLITATGQRVTLRCSPRSGDLSVYWYQQSLDQGLQFLIQYYNGEERAKGNILERFSAQQFPDLHSELNLSSLELGDSALYFCASRPTSGPYNEQFFGPGTRLTVL.

The chain joins TRBV30 to TRBJ2-1; 9 nucleotides line up with TRBD2. Germline CDR1 is GTSNPN and CDR2 is SVGIG (reference sequence). There are 14 residues in the CDR3. The V segment lost 0 bases and the J segment 9 bases; nucleotides outside the gene matches: 6. The CDR3 is CAWSVGGGAGEQFF. The CDR3, as DNA: TGTGCCTGGAGTGTAGGCGGGGGGGCGGGTGAGCAGTTCTTC.

This clone was observed once. The rearrangement links TRBV4-3 to TRBJ2-7; 12 bases match TRBD2. This CDR3 has 17 amino acids. CDR1 and CDR2 from the germline V gene are LGHNA and YSLEER. The V and J ends lost 4 bases and 3 bases, in that order; junction bases with no gene match: 10. The CDR3 protein is CASSPRAGTSGYYEQYF. The CDR3 DNA reads TGCGCCAGCAGCCCCCGGGCAGGGACTAGCGGGTACTACGAGCAGTACTTC.

The gene calls are TRBV4-2 and TRBJ2-2, with D possibly matching TRBD1 (5 bases). The V gene lost 0 bases and the J gene lost 5 bases, with 10 bases spanning the gap. The length of the CDR3 is 15 residues. Germline CDR1 LGHNA, CDR2 YNFKEQ. This chain's CDR3 is CASSQDLGRTGELFF. The CDR3 region has the DNA TGTGCCAGCAGCCAAGATCTGGGGCGGACCGGGGAGCTGTTTTTT.

The chain uses TRBV11-3 and TRBJ2-1, with TRBD2 matching over 8 bases. J lost 0 bases, V lost 3 bases, and 1 base had no gene match. The CDR3 has 15 amino acids. Germline assignment: CDR1 SGHNT and CDR2 YENEEA. The CDR3 region is CASSFSGSSYNEQFF. CDR3 coding DNA: TGTGCCAGCAGCTTCAGCGGGAGCTCCTACAATGAGCAGTTCTTC. The variable domain in full, with the rest retrieved from reference TRBV11-3 and TRBJ2-1, is EAGVVQSPRYKIIEKKQPVAFWCNPISGHNTLYWYLQNLGQGPELLIRYENEEAVDDSQLPKDRFSAERLKGVDSTLKIQPAELGDSAVYLCASSFSGSSYNEQFFGPGTRLTVL.

V gene TRBV6-5 combines with J gene TRBJ2-3, with D unclear. The CDR3 is 14 amino acids. Per germline, CDR1 MNHEY and CDR2 SVGAGI. Trimming left V 6 bases short and J 1 base short, with 11 bases between. The chain's CDR3 is CASSAVRRTDTQYF. The CDR3 nucleotides are TGTGCCAGCAGCGCGGTGCGGCGCACAGATACGCAGTATTTT.

J is TRBJ1-4 and V is TRBV29-1; weak D call: TRBD1 (6 bases). This CDR3 spans 13 amino acids. Trimming pared 7 bases from V and 7 bases from J, leaving 16 bases between. Looked up from germline, CDR1 is SQVTM and CDR2 is ANQGSEA. The CDR3 DNA reads TGCAGCGCTTTAGGGCAGGGGAGTGAAAAACTGTTTTTT. It yields the protein CSALGQGSEKLFF.

This clone was seen just once. The rearrangement uses TRBV4-3 and TRBJ1-6; D might be TRBD1 (6 bases). Trimming shortened V by 0 bases and J by 8 bases, and 8 bases separated the two germline ends. The CDR3 has 14 residues. Per the germline V gene, CDR1 is LGHNA and CDR2 is YSLEER. CDR3 DNA sequence: TGCGCCAGCAGCCAAGAGGGGGCCCATTCACCCCTCCACTTT. This translates into CASSQEGAHSPLHF.

The rearrangement links TRBV6-5 to TRBJ1-2; 9 positions agree with TRBD1. With 6 bases clipped from V and 8 bases from J, the junction kept 7 bases outside the gene matches. This CDR3 has 13 residues. Germline V gives CDR1 MNHEY, CDR2 SVGAGI. In nucleotides, the CDR3 is TGTGCCAGCAGCCCGGACAGGGGAGAGGGCTACACCTTC. This sequence encodes CASSPDRGEGYTF.

J is TRBJ2-1 and V is TRBV2; TRBD2 might be the D (6 bases). The CDR3 loop spans 14 amino acids. Germline CDR1 reads SNHLY; CDR2 reads FYNNEI. V dropped 7 bases and J dropped 3 bases, with 13 bases sitting between them. CDR3 loop: CASTQDYDYNEQFF. CDR3 in DNA: TGTGCCAGCACACAGGACTACGACTACAATGAGCAGTTCTTC.

The chain combines TRBV6-6 with TRBJ1-5; 7 nucleotides match TRBD1. Germline trimming cut 2 bases from V and 2 bases from J; bases unmatched to any gene: 0. Looked up from germline, CDR1 is MNHNY and CDR2 is SVGAGI (reference sequence). This CDR3 contains 14 residues. CDR3 coding DNA: TGTGCCAGCAGTTACGGGACAGGCAATCAGCCCCAGCATTTT. Protein: CASSYGTGNQPQHF.

This clone is a singleton in its sample. This chain joins TRBV5-4 and TRBJ2-1, with no clear D. Germline assignment: CDR1 SGHNT and CDR2 YYREEE (reference sequence). V lost 0 bases and J 8 bases, leaving 6 bases between the germline ends. The CDR3 consists of 12 residues. The CDR3 reads CASSLGGDEQFF. The CDR3 nucleotides read TGTGCCAGCAGCTTGGGTGGAGATGAGCAGTTCTTC.

A single count supports this clone. The rearrangement uses TRBV9 and TRBJ2-7, with 9 bases matching TRBD1. CDR1 is SGDLS, CDR2 YYNGEE, per germline. J lost 7 bases, V lost 0 bases, and 8 bases had no gene match. CDR3 length: 15 residues. CDR3 DNA sequence: TGTGCCAGCAGCGTAGGTGGGACAGGGACTCGGGAGCAGTACTTC. It encodes CASSVGGTGTREQYF. Complete variable domain (other parts from reference TRBV9 and TRBJ2-7): DSGVTQTPKHLITATGQRVTLRCSPRSGDLSVYWYQQSLDQGLQFLIQYYNGEERAKGNILERFSAQQFPDLHSELNLSSLELGDSALYFCASSVGGTGTREQYFGPGTRLTVT.

The rearrangement joins TRBV5-8 to TRBJ1-3; D remains unclear. CDR1 and CDR2 (germline): SGHTS, YDEGEE. The germline V and J ends were trimmed by 0 bases and 2 bases, with 9 bases remaining between them. The CDR3 has 15 residues. This CDR3 is CASSLVAGTGNTIYF. Written as DNA, the CDR3 is TGTGCCAGCAGCTTGGTAGCGGGGACTGGAAACACCATATATTTT.